This is a list of T cell receptor beta chains from one sample in a study of shared clonotypes between healthy human individuals. TCRdb's table, derived via immunoSEQ multiplex PCR, lists solely in-frame clones and lacks some. The repertoire holds roughly 1,600,000 clones, with 97% to 99% as singletons. Material: naive CD4+ T cells sorted from blood. The receptors were sampled from a man aged 25-45 years in good health. Both conserved end residues are part of each CDR3.

TRBV10-3,TRBJ2-1,CAISEPRGANEQFF
TRBV2,TRBJ2-1,CASILLGGSYNEQFF
TRBV10-3,TRBJ1-1,CAITAEPRENTEAFF
TRBV19,TRBJ1-1,CASSIRAGGTEAFF
TRBV28,TRBJ2-5,CASSSTSRVLQETQYF
TRBV5-1,TRBJ2-7,CASSRSTSGRAYEQYF
TRBV28,TRBJ2-7,CASSRTGGGQYF
TRBV6-1,TRBJ1-4,CASTRGSREKLFF
TRBV28,TRBJ1-2,CASWTGGYGYTF
TRBV2,TRBJ1-2,CASSEVRQNYGYTF
TRBV5-1,TRBJ1-4,CASSIGTGDEKLFF
TRBV9,TRBJ2-2,CASSPQAGAHTGELFF
TRBV11-2,TRBJ1-2,CASSLVTGGGGYTF
TRBV29-1,TRBJ2-5,CGGLADTETQYF
TRBV14,TRBJ2-2,CASSQIRSPGPGELFF
TRBV9,TRBJ1-2,CASSHPSGTSYGYTF
TRBV6-1,TRBJ1-5,CASRGSRNQPQHF
TRBV2,TRBJ1-2,CASNTDANYGYTF
TRBV29-1,TRBJ2-7,CSVESGSTYEQYF
TRBV6-5,TRBJ1-2,CASSYAGTEYAGYTF
TRBV6-1,TRBJ1-5,CASSEIQGDSQPQHF
TRBV5-1,TRBJ2-2,CASTFPERGPTGELFF
TRBV4-1,TRBJ1-4,CASSQPGQGVRKLFF
TRBV2,TRBJ2-7,CASSEAVTGSSYEQYF
TRBV7-2,TRBJ1-2,CASSLDGGHYGYTF
TRBV2,TRBJ2-7,CASKVGTGGIGEQYF
TRBV9,TRBJ2-3,CASSSPLGPSSTDTQYF
TRBV7-8,TRBJ1-2,CASSLGSTNYGYTF
TRBV7-8,TRBJ2-7,CASSRTNRGQYEQYF
TRBV5-4,TRBJ1-1,CASSPLLGTELPNTEAFF
TRBV5-4,TRBJ2-1,CASSLAGRDEQFF
TRBV28,TRBJ2-7,CASSPPGYEQYF
TRBV6-1,TRBJ1-5,CASSGTSNQPQHF
TRBV6-5,TRBJ1-2,CASSYSPANYGYTF
TRBV18,TRBJ2-1,CASSADQSSYNEQFF
TRBV6-5,TRBJ2-7,CASSYSWTLSYEQYF
TRBV10-2,TRBJ2-7,CASSVLATYEQYF
TRBV19,TRBJ1-5,CASSIVGQGGNQPQHF
TRBV2,TRBJ2-5,CASRRPGLAGWETQYF
TRBV7-9,TRBJ1-1,CASSLSHISRTGPNTEAFF
TRBV29-1,TRBJ1-4,CSVEERHNEKLFF
TRBV5-1,TRBJ2-2,CASSLGLAETGELFF
TRBV11-1,TRBJ2-1,CASSGISSYNEQFF
TRBV4-1,TRBJ2-3,CASSRGTKEQYF
TRBV27,TRBJ2-6,CASSWASGLMGANVLTF
TRBV11-2,TRBJ2-7,CASSLATGRNEQYF
TRBV28,TRBJ2-7,CASSTPTSGQYF
TRBV10-3,TRBJ1-2,CAISESGGYTF
TRBV27,TRBJ2-7,CASRKPPGQEGYEQYF
TRBV11-2,TRBJ1-1,CASSLSKGQIFQAFF
TRBV5-6,TRBJ2-1,CASSLVRYYNEQFF
TRBV19,TRBJ2-7,CASSQGGYEQYF
TRBV18,TRBJ2-7,CASSPGTSSYEQYF